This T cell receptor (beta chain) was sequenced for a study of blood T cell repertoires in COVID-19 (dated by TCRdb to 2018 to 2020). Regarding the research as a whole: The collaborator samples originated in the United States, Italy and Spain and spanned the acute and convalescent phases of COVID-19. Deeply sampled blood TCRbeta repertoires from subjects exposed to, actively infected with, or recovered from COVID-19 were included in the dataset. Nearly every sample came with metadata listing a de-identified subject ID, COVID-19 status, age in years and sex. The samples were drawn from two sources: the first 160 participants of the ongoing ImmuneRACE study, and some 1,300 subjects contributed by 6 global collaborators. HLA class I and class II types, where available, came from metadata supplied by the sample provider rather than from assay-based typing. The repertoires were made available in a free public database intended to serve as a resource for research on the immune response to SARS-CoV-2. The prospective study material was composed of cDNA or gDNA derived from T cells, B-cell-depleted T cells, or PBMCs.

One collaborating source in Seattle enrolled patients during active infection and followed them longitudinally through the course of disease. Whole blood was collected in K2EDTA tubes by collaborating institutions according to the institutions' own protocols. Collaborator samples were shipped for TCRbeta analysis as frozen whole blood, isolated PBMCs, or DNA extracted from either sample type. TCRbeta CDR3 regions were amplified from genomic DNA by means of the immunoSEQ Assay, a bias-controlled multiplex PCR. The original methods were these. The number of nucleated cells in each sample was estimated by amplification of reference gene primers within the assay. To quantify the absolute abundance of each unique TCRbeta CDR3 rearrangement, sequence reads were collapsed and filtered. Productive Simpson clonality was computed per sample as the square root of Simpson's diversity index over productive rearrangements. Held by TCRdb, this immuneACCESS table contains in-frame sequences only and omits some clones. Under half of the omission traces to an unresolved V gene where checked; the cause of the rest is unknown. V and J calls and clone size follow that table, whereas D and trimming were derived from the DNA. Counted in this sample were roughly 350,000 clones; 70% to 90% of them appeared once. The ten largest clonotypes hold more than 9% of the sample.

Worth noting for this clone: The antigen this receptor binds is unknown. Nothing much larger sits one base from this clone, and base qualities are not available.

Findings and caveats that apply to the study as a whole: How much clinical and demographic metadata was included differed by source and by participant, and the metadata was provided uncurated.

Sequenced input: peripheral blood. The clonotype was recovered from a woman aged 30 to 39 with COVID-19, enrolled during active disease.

The DNA sequence follows: TGTGCTAGTCCACCACAGGGGAACTCTGGAAACACCATATATTTT. Translation gives CASPPQGNSGNTIYF. This chain joins TRBV12-5 to TRBJ1-3; 7 of the junction bases match TRBD1. Spanning cysteine to phenylalanine, the CDR3 consists of 15 amino acids. Just CDR3 DNA is preserved here, 45 bases in frame from base 1. V and J are trimmed by 8 bases and 0 bases, and the gene matches miss 7 bases of the junction. Based on the germline V gene, the CDR1 and CDR2 sequences are LGHNT and FRNRAP.